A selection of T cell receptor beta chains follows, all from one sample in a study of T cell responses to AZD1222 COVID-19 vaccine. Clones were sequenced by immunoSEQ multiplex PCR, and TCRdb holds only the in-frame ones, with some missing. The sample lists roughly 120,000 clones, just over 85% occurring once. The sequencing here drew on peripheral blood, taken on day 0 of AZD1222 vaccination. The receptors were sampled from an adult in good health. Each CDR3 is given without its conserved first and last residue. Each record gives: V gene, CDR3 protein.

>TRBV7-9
AGSPQAINYGYT
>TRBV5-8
ASGRGGRETQY
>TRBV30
AWSVGGLDSPLH
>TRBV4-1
ASSQGSGTVMNTEAF
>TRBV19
ASSPRGGYKETQY
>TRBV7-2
ASSPPRGGQY
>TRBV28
ASCFPDRANYGYT
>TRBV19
ASSLQSSGDSYEQY
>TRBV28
ASIPGLLSYEQY
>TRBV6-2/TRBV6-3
ASSPAGQGGYNEQF
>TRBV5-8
ASSLDGYEQY
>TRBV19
ASTGRWNQPQH
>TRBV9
ASSGGTSWRETQY
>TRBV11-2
ASSLVAKPYEQY
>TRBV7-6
ASSTSLAERYNEQF
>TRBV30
AWSERPTDTQY
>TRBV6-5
ASSYSKGDARRY
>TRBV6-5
ASSYPEAGGQF
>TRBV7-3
ASSLRLVPGTDTQY
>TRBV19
ASSRFSDTQY
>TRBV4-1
ASSQAGTSAGETQY
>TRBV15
ATSRASNEKLF
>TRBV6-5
ASSRTGTSQETQY
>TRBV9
ASSTQLRWPQH
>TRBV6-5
ASSTGSAPYNEQF
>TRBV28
ASTPTSRTGVFNGA
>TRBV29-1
SVVGASYEQY